The rows below give T cell receptor beta chains drawn from one sample of a study of shared clonotypes between healthy human individuals. Assay used: immunoSEQ multiplex PCR; TCRdb lists only in-frame clones, some missing. Among approximately 650,000 clones, roughly 95% were seen once, and the ten largest hold about 0.11%. The material sequenced was naive CD8+ T cells sorted from blood. The source of these receptors is a woman under 40 in good health. Both conserved end residues are part of each CDR3. The D gene is left open where the match is weak. Clone size, where shown, is once, few, many, or a class for clones that have expanded.

v_call	clone_size	d_call	j_call	cdr3_nt	cdr3_aa
TRBV9	NA	TRBD2	TRBJ2-7	TGTGCCAGCAGCGACAGCGGGAGAGATTTGGGCGAGCAGTACTTC	CASSDSGRDLGEQYF
TRBV14	NA	TRBD2	TRBJ2-7	TGTGCCAGCAGCCACGGACTAGCTTACGAGCAGTACTTC	CASSHGLAYEQYF
TRBV28	NA	TRBD2	TRBJ2-1	TGTGCCAGCACTAGCGGGATTGAGCAGTTCTTC	CASTSGIEQFF
TRBV10-2	NA	NA	TRBJ2-2	TGCGCCAGCAGTGAGTTACCGGACAGCGGGGAGCTGTTTTTT	CASSELPDSGELFF
TRBV6-5	NA	NA	TRBJ1-2	TGTGCCAGCTCTCTACAGTCGAACTATGGCTACACCTTC	CASSLQSNYGYTF
TRBV19	NA	TRBD2	TRBJ2-1	TGTGCCAGTAGTATCGGGTGGACTAGCTACAATGAGCAGTTCTTC	CASSIGWTSYNEQFF
TRBV23-1	NA	NA	TRBJ1-6	TGCGCCAGCAGCCGCGCCCCGGGGCTGGTAAATTCACCCCTCCACTTT	CASSRAPGLVNSPLHF
TRBV7-6	NA	NA	TRBJ2-1	TGTGCCAGCAGCCCGACACCTCAGAGCTCCTACAATGAGCAGTTCTTC	CASSPTPQSSYNEQFF
TRBV5-8	NA	NA	TRBJ2-1	TGTGCCAGCAGCTTGGCTCGAGTCCGCAATGAGCAGTTCTTC	CASSLARVRNEQFF
TRBV28	NA	TRBD2	TRBJ2-7	TGTGCCAGCAGATCCACTAGCGGAGATACCTACGAGCAGTACTTC	CASRSTSGDTYEQYF
TRBV5-8	NA	TRBD1	TRBJ1-6	TGTGCCAGCAGCTCGTGGACAGGGCACTATAATTCACCCCTCCACTTT	CASSSWTGHYNSPLHF
TRBV6-5	NA	TRBD1	TRBJ2-4	TGTGCCAGCAGTTACTCAGGCTGGAAGGGACAGACTCTAACCTTC	CASSYSGWKGQTLTF
TRBV29-1	NA	TRBD1	TRBJ1-1	TGCAGCGTTGAAGATCGGGACAGGCTATTAGCTTTCTTT	CSVEDRDRLLAFF
TRBV29-1	NA	TRBD1	TRBJ1-2	TGCAGCGCACAGGGGGGCTATGGCTACACCTTC	CSAQGGYGYTF
TRBV6-5	NA	NA	TRBJ1-2	TGTGCCAGCAGCTCATTAGAGGGTGGCTACACCTTC	CASSSLEGGYTF
TRBV28	NA	TRBD1	TRBJ1-2	TGTGCCAGCAGTTTACCGGGACAGGGGGCCTCTGACTATGGCTACACCTTC	CASSLPGQGASDYGYTF
TRBV28	NA	NA	TRBJ2-7	TGTGCCAGCTCCACCCCCAGGGCAGGGTATGACGAGCAGTACTTC	CASSTPRAGYDEQYF
TRBV11-3	once	TRBD1	TRBJ2-7	TGTGCCAGCAGTTCCACAGGGGACGAGCAGTACTTC	CASSSTGDEQYF
TRBV19	NA	NA	TRBJ1-5	TGTGCCAGTAGTTTGGGTCGGCAGCCCCAGCATTTT	CASSLGRQPQHF
TRBV5-8	NA	TRBD2	TRBJ2-7	TGTGCCAGCAGCTGGGGGAGGGACGGGCTCTACGAGCAGTACTTC	CASSWGRDGLYEQYF
TRBV6-1	NA	NA	TRBJ2-3	TGTGCCAGCAGTGATTATGGCGGCACAGATACGCAGTATTTT	CASSDYGGTDTQYF
TRBV27	NA	NA	TRBJ2-1	TGTGCCAGCAGTCCCTCGCCCCGGGGGCAGAACAATGAGCAGTTCTTC	CASSPSPRGQNNEQFF
TRBV27	NA	NA	TRBJ2-7	TGTGCCAGCAGTTCAACTTTAAGCTCCTACGAGCAGTACTTC	CASSSTLSSYEQYF
TRBV27	NA	NA	TRBJ1-1	TGTGCCAGCAGTTTAAGGGGGAACACTGAAGCTTTCTTT	CASSLRGNTEAFF
TRBV4-1	NA	NA	TRBJ2-5	TGCGCCAGCAGCCAACCCCCCCGGGGGACAGACCAAGAGACCCAGTACTTC	CASSQPPRGTDQETQYF
TRBV27	NA	TRBD1	TRBJ1-2	TGTGCCAGCAGTTCAGGGGGCGCCCTGGTCTGGAATGGCTACACCTTC	CASSSGGALVWNGYTF
TRBV27	NA	TRBD1	TRBJ2-5	TGTGCCAGCAGTTTAAGCCCAGGGACAGCCGAAGAGACCCAGTACTTC	CASSLSPGTAEETQYF
TRBV5-1	NA	TRBD1	TRBJ2-1	TGCGCCAGCAGCTCCGAGAGGACAGGCCACAATGAGCAGTTCTTC	CASSSERTGHNEQFF
TRBV27	NA	NA	TRBJ1-5	TGTGCCAGCAGTTTTAGGGCTAGCAATCAGCCCCAGCATTTT	CASSFRASNQPQHF
TRBV16	NA	NA	TRBJ1-1	TGTGCCAGCAGCCAAGCCGTAGGCCTGGTCGGGACTGAAGCTTTCTTT	CASSQAVGLVGTEAFF
TRBV5-4	NA	TRBD2	TRBJ2-3	TGTGCCAGCAGCTTGGCGGCGGGAGGGCTGGATACGCAGTATTTT	CASSLAAGGLDTQYF
TRBV27	NA	TRBD1	TRBJ2-7	TGTGCCAGCAGTCCAGTCAGTAGACAGGGCCCCTACGAGCAGTACTTC	CASSPVSRQGPYEQYF
TRBV7-6	NA	TRBD1	TRBJ1-1	TGTGCCAGCAGCTTGGGACAGGTCGGCTACACTGAAGCTTTCTTT	CASSLGQVGYTEAFF
TRBV9	NA	TRBD2	TRBJ2-1	TGTGCCAGCAGCTCTCGACTAGCGGGAGAAAGTGGCAATGAGCAGTTCTTC	CASSSRLAGESGNEQFF
TRBV7-8	NA	TRBD2	TRBJ2-1	TGTGCCAGCAGCTTAGCTCTGGCGGGGGGGAGCTACAATGAGCAGTTCTTC	CASSLALAGGSYNEQFF
TRBV5-1	few	TRBD1	TRBJ1-1	TGCGCCAGCAGCGGGGACAGGGCAACTGAAGCTTTCTTT	CASSGDRATEAFF
TRBV5-1	NA	TRBD1	TRBJ2-3	TGCGCCAGCAGCCCTCGGGGACAGAGAAGCACAGATACGCAGTATTTT	CASSPRGQRSTDTQYF
TRBV4-1	once	TRBD1	TRBJ2-3	TGCGCCAGCCGGCCTGCCGGGACAGGGGATCCAGATACGCAGTATTTT	CASRPAGTGDPDTQYF
TRBV2	NA	TRBD2	TRBJ2-7	TGTGCCAGCAGAGGGACTAGCGGGAGTCTTTCCTACGAGCAGTACTTC	CASRGTSGSLSYEQYF
TRBV6-1	NA	NA	TRBJ2-7	TGTGCCAGCAGTGTCACTAGCTACGAGCAGTACTTC	CASSVTSYEQYF
TRBV2	once	NA	TRBJ1-5	TGTGCCAGCAGTGAAACTTGGGGGAATAGCAATCAGCCCCAGCATTTT	CASSETWGNSNQPQHF
TRBV27	NA	NA	TRBJ2-1	TGTGCCAGCAGTTTAATGGGCAGGGCGGTAGAGTTCTTC	CASSLMGRAVEFF
TRBV30	NA	NA	TRBJ2-5	TGTGCCTGGAGTGTAGGACCTCCCGAGGAGACCCAGTACTTC	CAWSVGPPEETQYF
TRBV19	NA	NA	TRBJ1-5	TGTGCCAGTAGTATTTTTCCCCGGCAGGATCAGCCCCAGCATTTT	CASSIFPRQDQPQHF
TRBV5-6	NA	NA	TRBJ2-7	TGTGCCAGCAGCTCCACAGGGAGATACGAGCAGTACTTC	CASSSTGRYEQYF
TRBV6-5	NA	NA	TRBJ1-2	TGTGCCAGCAGTTACGGAGAAATGTCATATGGCTACACCTTC	CASSYGEMSYGYTF